The TCR beta chain under discussion was sequenced for a study of response to subunit inactivated influenza vaccine. Study-wide points: Seasonal influenza vaccination, on each occasion, was suggested by the authors to recruit few new T cells.

CDR1 SEHNR and CDR2 FQNEAQ come from the germline V gene (reference sequence). The CDR3 length is 15 residues. The V end was cut by 4 bases, the J end by 5 bases, with 17 bases between. TCRdb analysed the RT-PCR reads with MiXCR anew, one entry per CDR3 protein. The sample carries hundreds of thousands of distinct CDR3 sequences, 12% to 15% recorded once. A remark on this clonotype: Its antigen is not known.

This rearrangement joins TRBV7-9 to TRBJ2-5; perhaps TRBD2 as D (6 bases). The TCR sequence derives from a man in his forties or fifties who received an inactivated influenza vaccine. The specimen was PBMCs from blood, collected roughly 15 days before vaccination. CDR3 nucleotides: TGTGCCAGCAGCTCATTGGGACTGTGGGAGGAGACCCAGTACTTC. It translates to CASSSLGLWEETQYF. The whole variable domain, filled in from reference TRBV7-9 and TRBJ2-5, reads DTGVSQNPRHKITKRGQNVTFRCDPISEHNRLYWYRQTLGQGPEFLTYFQNEAQLEKSRLLSDRFSAERPKGSFSTLEIQRTEQGDSAMYLCASSSLGLWEETQYFGPGTRLLVL.